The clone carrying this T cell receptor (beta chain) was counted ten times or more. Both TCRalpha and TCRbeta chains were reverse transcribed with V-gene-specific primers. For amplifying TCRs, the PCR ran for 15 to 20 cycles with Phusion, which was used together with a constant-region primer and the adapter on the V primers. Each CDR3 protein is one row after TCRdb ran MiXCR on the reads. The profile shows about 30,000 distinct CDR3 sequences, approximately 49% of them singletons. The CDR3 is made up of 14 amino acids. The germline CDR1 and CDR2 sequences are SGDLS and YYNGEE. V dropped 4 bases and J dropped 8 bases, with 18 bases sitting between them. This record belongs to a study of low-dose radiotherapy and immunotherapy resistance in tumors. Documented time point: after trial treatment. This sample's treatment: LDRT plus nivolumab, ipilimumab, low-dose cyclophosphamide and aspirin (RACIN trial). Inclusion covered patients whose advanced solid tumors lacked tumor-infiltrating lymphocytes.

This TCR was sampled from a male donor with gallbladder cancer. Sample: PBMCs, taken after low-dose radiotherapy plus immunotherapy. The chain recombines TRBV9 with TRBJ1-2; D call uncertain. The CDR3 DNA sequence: TGTGCCAGCAGCAATCGGGAAGGTCCTTCGGGCTACACCTTC. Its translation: CASSNREGPSGYTF.